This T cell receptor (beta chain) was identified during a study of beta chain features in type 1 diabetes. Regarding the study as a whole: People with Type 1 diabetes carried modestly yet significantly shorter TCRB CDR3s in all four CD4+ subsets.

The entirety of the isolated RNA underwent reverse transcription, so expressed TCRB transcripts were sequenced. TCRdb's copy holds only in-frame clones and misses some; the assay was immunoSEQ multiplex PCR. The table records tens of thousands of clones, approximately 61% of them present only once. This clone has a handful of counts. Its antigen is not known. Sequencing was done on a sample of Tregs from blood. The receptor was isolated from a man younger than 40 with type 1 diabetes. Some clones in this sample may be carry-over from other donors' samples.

CDR3 bases: TGTGCCAGCAGGGACTCTAAAGAGACCCAGTACTTC. This translates into CASRDSKETQYF. The chain combines TRBV6-5 with TRBJ2-5; D may be TRBD2 (5 bases). CDR1 and CDR2 (germline): MNHEY, SVGAGI. The CDR3 is 12 amino acids. The V end was cut by 6 bases, the J end by 3 bases, with 8 bases between.